The 7 T cell receptor beta chains below come from one sample, sequenced in a study of human T cells and chemical hapten exposure. The time point was: patch test 3, about 24 weeks after DPC sensitization. The treatment is: therapeutic diphenylcyclopropenone sensitization with weekly scalp DPC. From the RACE reads, TCRdb called clonotypes with MiXCR, one entry per CDR3 protein. The sample lists 95,000 to 150,000 distinct CDR3 sequences; around 11% were seen once. The material sequenced was whole blood, taken in connection with sensitization to the hapten diphenylcyclopropenone (DPC). The receptors were sampled from a woman between 50 and 59 years old with alopecia areata. Some clones in this sample may be carry-over from other donors' samples.

This chain connects TRBV7-6 to TRBJ2-3; weak D call: TRBD1 (6 bases). V shed 2 bases and J shed 6 bases, with 15 bases lying between them. Germline V gives CDR1 SGHVS, CDR2 FNYEAQ. The CDR3 consists of 15 residues. CDR3 DNA: TGTGCCAGCAGCTTATCAGGGGATCTTACGGATACGCAGTATTTT. Residues: CASSLSGDLTDTQYF.

In this sample, this clonotype turned up many times. The J gene is TRBJ2-3, the V gene TRBV7-9; 10 nucleotides line up with TRBD2. The CDR3 spans 16 residues. Germline V gene lookup returns CDR1 SEHNR and CDR2 FQNEAQ (reference sequence). The junction had 12 bases not matched to a gene; V was cut back by 7 bases and J by 5 bases. DNA of the CDR3: TGTGCCAGCAACTTCCTGTCTAGCGGGAGTGGAGATACGCAGTATTTT. This translates into CASNFLSSGSGDTQYF.

This clonotype was counted at least ten times. V usage is TRBV20-1 and J usage is TRBJ1-5; perhaps TRBD1 as D (5 bases). Trimming left V 6 bases short and J 11 bases short, with 17 bases between. Germline CDR1 reads DFQATT; CDR2 reads SNEGSKA (reference sequence). This CDR3 comprises 12 residues. CDR3 nucleotide sequence: TGCAGTGCGGGACTCACTAGCGTGTCCCAGCATTTT. The encoded protein is CSAGLTSVSQHF.

Ten or more counts support this clonotype. The chain is built from TRBV28 and TRBJ2-7; D call uncertain. CDR1 MDHEN and CDR2 SYDVKM come from the germline V gene. The V gene lost 7 bases and the J gene lost 1 base, with 11 bases spanning the gap. This CDR3 is 13 amino acids long. The CDR3 DNA is TGTGCCAGCAACCTACAGCGTTCCTACGAGCAGTACTTC. It translates to CASNLQRSYEQYF.

This sequence joins TRBV12-3 or TRBV12-4 and TRBJ1-1; TRBD1 matches at 7 bases. The CDR3 sequence is 13 residues long. The V and J ends lost 6 bases and 6 bases, in that order; junction bases with no gene match: 7. CDR3 protein: CASSRDREAEAFF. For the CDR3, the DNA is TGTGCCAGCAGCCGAGACAGGGAAGCTGAAGCTTTCTTT.

V and J are TRBV12-3 or TRBV12-4 and TRBJ2-7; 8 nucleotides align to TRBD2. The CDR3 covers 14 residues. Trimming at V came to 7 bases and at J to 7 bases, leaving 12 bases not matched to a gene. The CDR3 reads CASTPAGALGEQYF. CDR3 coding DNA: TGTGCCAGCACCCCAGCGGGAGCGCTAGGGGAGCAGTACTTC.

The chain couples TRBV6-2 or TRBV6-3 to TRBJ2-7; D not resolved. Per germline, CDR1 MNHEY and CDR2 SVGEGT. The CDR3 loop spans 11 amino acids. V lost 8 bases to trimming and J lost 4 bases, with 9 bases between them. DNA for the CDR3: TGTGCCAGCGGAGAGGAGTACGAGCAGTACTTC. It is translated as CASGEEYEQYF.